The 2 T cell receptor beta chains below were found in one sample sequenced in a study of T cells after yellow fever vaccination. TCRdb reprocessed the 5' RACE reads with MiXCR, giving one entry per CDR3 protein. This table holds about 160,000 distinct CDR3 sequences, less than 9% found once. The sequenced sample was CD4+ T cells sorted from PBMCs, obtained about 5 days after the first yellow fever vaccination. All receptors derive from a man between 18 and 35 years old who received the YFV17D yellow fever vaccine.

This clonotype was detected ten times or more. The chain employs TRBV27 and TRBJ2-5, with 9 bases fitting TRBD2. The germline gives CDR1 MNHEY, CDR2 SMNVEV (reference sequence). Trimming at V came to 6 bases and at J to 2 bases, leaving 1 base not matched to a gene. The CDR3 is 13 residues long. CDR3 bases: TGTGCCAGCAGGGCGGGGGGGCAAGAGACCCAGTACTTC. Protein sequence: CASRAGGQETQYF.

This clonotype was seen at least ten times. The chain couples TRBV4-3 to TRBJ1-6, with 7 bases matching TRBD1. The length of the CDR3 is 15 residues. V shed 0 bases and J 9 bases; nucleotides not matched to a gene: 5. Germline assignment: CDR1 LGHNA and CDR2 YSLEER. DNA for the CDR3: TGCGCCAGCAGCCAAGATGGGGCAGGGGGTTCACCCCTCCACTTT. This encodes CASSQDGAGGSPLHF.